These 29 T cell receptor beta chains originate from one sample sequenced in a study of cytomegalovirus exposure and HLA in healthy donors. PCR involved 60 Vbeta and 13 Jbeta primers. Sequencing used immunoSEQ multiplex PCR; TCRdb keeps in-frame clones, though not all of them. Seen here are over 130,000 clones, around 74% observed once, and the top ten hold around 6.3%. Material: PBMCs. These TCRs come from a man aged 50-60 years in good health and CMV-seropositive.

The chain links TRBV9 to TRBJ1-2; no clear D. CDR1 is SGDLS, CDR2 YYNGEE, per germline. Trimming stripped 3 bases from V and 2 bases from J, with 14 bases between. The CDR3 length is 15 residues. In nucleotides, the CDR3 is TGTGCCAGCAGCGCCGTCCCAGGATTAAACTATGGCTACACCTTC. Protein product: CASSAVPGLNYGYTF.

The chain joins TRBV29-1 to TRBJ1-2; 8 positions match TRBD1. Germline CDR1 SQVTM, CDR2 ANQGSEA. This CDR3 region has 13 residues. The V gene end was trimmed by 7 bases and the J gene end by 4 bases; junction bases not matched to a gene: 8. CDR3 amino acids: CSASRQGSYGYTF. The CDR3 DNA is TGCAGCGCCTCCCGACAGGGGAGCTATGGCTACACCTTC.

This clone was picked up a small number of times. The rearrangement uses TRBV5-1 and TRBJ2-2; 15 positions agree with TRBD2. The CDR3 has 17 residues. Germline trimming cut 2 bases from V and 7 bases from J; bases unmatched to any gene: 6. CDR1 and CDR2 from the germline V gene are SGHRS and YFSETQ. The CDR3 DNA is TGCGCCAGCAGCTTCGGACTAGCGGGAGGGCTTGGCGGGGAGCTGTTTTTT. It specifies CASSFGLAGGLGGELFF.

This sequence joins TRBV5-1 and TRBJ2-2; 7 nucleotides match TRBD1. The V segment lost 3 bases and the J segment 4 bases; nucleotides outside the gene matches: 6. The CDR3 extends over 15 amino acids. From germline, CDR1 is SGHRS and CDR2 YFSETQ. The CDR3 nucleotides read TGCGCCAGCAGCTATATGGACAGGAGCACCGGGGAGCTGTTTTTT. It is translated as CASSYMDRSTGELFF.

The rearrangement uses TRBV19 and TRBJ1-4, with 7 bases identical to TRBD1. Germline lookup yields CDR1 LNHDA and CDR2 SQIVND (reference sequence). The CDR3 sequence is 15 residues long. With 3 bases clipped from V and 7 bases from J, the junction kept 8 bases outside the gene matches. The CDR3 bases are TGTGCCAGTAGTATTTTGGGGACAGAAGTTGAAAAACTGTTTTTT. Translated, it gives CASSILGTEVEKLFF.

J is TRBJ2-7 and V is TRBV19; D not resolved. The CDR3 length is 12 residues. Germline-derived CDR1 and CDR2 are LNHDA and SQIVND (reference sequence). V lost 3 bases and J 3 bases, leaving 6 bases between the germline ends. The CDR3 loop is CASSINYYEQYF. CDR3 nucleotide sequence: TGTGCCAGTAGTATCAACTACTACGAGCAGTACTTC.

The rearrangement uses TRBV7-8 and TRBJ2-7, with TRBD2 matching over 13 bases. Germline V gene sequence: CDR1 SGHVS, CDR2 FQNEAQ. The CDR3 loop spans 17 amino acids. J gave up 7 bases and V 4 bases, and 13 bases lay outside the gene matches. The CDR3, as DNA: TGTGCCAGCAGCTCCTTCCCAACTAGCGGGAGGGCGGGGGAGCAGTACTTC. Translated, it gives CASSSFPTSGRAGEQYF. Filled out from reference TRBV7-8 and TRBJ2-7, the complete variable domain reads GAGVSQSPRYKVAKRGQDVALRCDPISGHVSLFWYQQALGQGPEFLTYFQNEAQLDKSGLPSDRFFAERPEGSVSTLKIQRTQQEDSAVYLCASSSFPTSGRAGEQYFGPGTRLTVT.

This clone appeared a single time. The chain carries TRBV28 and TRBJ2-7; 7 positions match TRBD2. The CDR3 extends over 16 amino acids. CDR1 and CDR2 from the germline V gene are MDHEN and SYDVKM. V lost 3 bases and J lost 2; bases outside the gene matches: 10. The CDR3 DNA reads TGTGCCAGCAGTTTCCTAAGCTTTGCGGGAGCCTACGAGCAGTACTTC. Amino acids: CASSFLSFAGAYEQYF.

V and J are TRBV5-1 and TRBJ2-5; TRBD1 agrees at 9 bases. With V trimmed by 7 bases and J by 5 bases, 12 bases remained unmatched. Germline-derived CDR1 and CDR2 are SGHRS and YFSETQ. There are 15 residues in the CDR3. The CDR3, as DNA: TGCGCCAGCCGTACGGGGACAGGGAACGTCGAGACCCAGTACTTC. Translation: CASRTGTGNVETQYF.

The rearrangement uses TRBV2 and TRBJ2-1, with D tentatively TRBD1 (5 bases). The CDR3 has 13 amino acids. Germline CDR1 and CDR2: SNHLY and FYNNEI. The V end was cut by 5 bases, the J end by 7 bases, with 12 bases between. CDR3 nucleotides: TGTGCCAGCAGTCGTCTCCAGGGAAATGAGCAGTTCTTC. The encoded protein is CASSRLQGNEQFF.

This clone was recorded only once. The chain employs TRBV5-1 and TRBJ2-2; D is undetermined. The CDR3 has 15 amino acids. Trimming left V 0 bases short and J 3 bases short, with 9 bases between. Germline V gene data show CDR1 as SGHRS and CDR2 as YFSETQ. CDR3 coding DNA: TGCGCCAGCAGCTTGGAGCCCCGAGACACCGGGGAGCTGTTTTTT. Translating it yields CASSLEPRDTGELFF. Combining the CDR3 with reference TRBV5-1 and TRBJ2-2 gives the whole variable domain KAGVTQTPRYLIKTRGQQVTLSCSPISGHRSVSWYQQTPGQGLQFLFEYFSETQRNKGNFPGRFSGRQFSNSRSEMNVSTLELGDSALYLCASSLEPRDTGELFFGEGSRLTVL.

A word on this clone: Other nucleotide sequences in the sample specify the same CDR3. This sequence joins TRBV7-9 and TRBJ2-5; 9 bases are shared with TRBD1. V dropped 1 base and J dropped 3; count of bases not matched to a gene: 0. Germline V CDR1 and CDR2: SEHNR, FQNEAQ (reference sequence). CDR3 length equals 14 residues. The CDR3 is CASSLGQGEETQYF. CDR3 nucleotide sequence: TGTGCCAGCAGCTTAGGACAGGGGGAAGAGACCCAGTACTTC. The whole variable domain, remainder taken from reference TRBV7-9 and TRBJ2-5, is DTGVSQNPRHKITKRGQNVTFRCDPISEHNRLYWYRQTLGQGPEFLTYFQNEAQLEKSRLLSDRFSAERPKGSFSTLEIQRTEQGDSAMYLCASSLGQGEETQYFGPGTRLLVL.

The chain employs TRBV5-1 and TRBJ1-2, with TRBD1 matching 7 bases. The germline V gene encodes CDR1 SGHRS and CDR2 YFSETQ. J was trimmed by 6 bases and V by 2 bases; bases with no gene match: 7. The CDR3 extends over 14 amino acids. Here the CDR3 DNA reads TGCGCCAGCAGCTTCCGACAGGGTGGAGATGGCTACACCTTC. The encoded protein is CASSFRQGGDGYTF.

This clone was recorded once. J is TRBJ2-3 and V is TRBV18; D not resolved. This CDR3 has 14 amino acids. Trimming took off 2 bases at V and 5 bases at J, with 11 bases between the two ends. The germline gives CDR1 KGHSH, CDR2 LQKENI. CDR3 in amino acids: CASSPTYNLDTQYF. The CDR3 DNA reads as TGTGCCAGCTCACCAACGTACAATCTAGATACGCAGTATTTT. Variable domain in full (rest from reference TRBV18 and TRBJ2-3): NAGVMQNPRHLVRRRGQEARLRCSPMKGHSHVYWYRQLPEEGLKFMVYLQKENIIDESGMPKERFSAEFPKEGPSILRIQQVVRGDSAAYFCASSPTYNLDTQYFGPGTRLTVL.

This clone showed up just a few times. The chain has TRBV5-1 and TRBJ2-7; TRBD2 is a possible D gene (7 bases). V was clipped by 0 bases and J by 6 bases, with 13 bases between them. The CDR3 contains 14 residues. Per germline, CDR1 SGHRS and CDR2 YFSETQ. CDR3: CASSLAGGRGEQYF. The CDR3 nucleotides read TGCGCCAGCAGCTTGGCGGGGGGCCGGGGCGAGCAGTACTTC. Using reference TRBV5-1 and TRBJ2-7 for the parts outside the CDR3, the full variable domain is KAGVTQTPRYLIKTRGQQVTLSCSPISGHRSVSWYQQTPGQGLQFLFEYFSETQRNKGNFPGRFSGRQFSNSRSEMNVSTLELGDSALYLCASSLAGGRGEQYFGPGTRLTVT.

About this clone itself: At the DNA level, this CDR3 is encoded by other sequences in the same sample as well. In DNA, the CDR3 is TGTGCCAGCACCCAATCAAGGGGTGGAACTAATGAAAAACTGTTTTTT. Its translation is CASTQSRGGTNEKLFF. The chain combines TRBV2 with TRBJ1-4; D possibly corresponds to TRBD1 (5 bases). This CDR3 is built from 16 residues. The germline V and J ends were trimmed by 7 bases and 1 base, with 16 bases remaining between them. Germline-derived CDR1 and CDR2 are SNHLY and FYNNEI.

V and J are TRBV6-5 and TRBJ2-5; D is uncertain. This CDR3 region has 13 residues. Trimming shortened V by 3 bases and J by 0 bases, and 5 bases separated the two germline ends. The germline V gene encodes CDR1 MNHEY and CDR2 SVGAGI. The CDR3 region is CASSYYNQETQYF. As DNA, the CDR3 is TGTGCCAGCAGTTATTACAACCAAGAGACCCAGTACTTC.

The chain is built from TRBV29-1 and TRBJ2-3; TRBD2 is a possible D gene (5 bases). V was cut by 4 bases and J by 2 bases, with 10 bases left in between. This CDR3 has 13 residues. From germline, CDR1 is SQVTM and CDR2 ANQGSEA. CDR3 amino acids: CSVARGLTDTQYF. In DNA, the CDR3 is TGCAGCGTTGCTCGCGGACTCACAGATACGCAGTATTTT.

The V call is TRBV15, the J call TRBJ2-1; perhaps TRBD2 as D (5 bases). Trimming took 3 bases from V and 5 from J, leaving 11 bases between them. Germline CDR1 and CDR2: LNHNV and YYDKDF (reference sequence). The CDR3 covers 14 residues. The CDR3 sequence is CATSRWRADNEQFF. CDR3 nucleotides: TGTGCCACCAGCAGGTGGCGGGCCGACAATGAGCAGTTCTTC.

This chain links TRBV4-1 with TRBJ2-1; TRBD1 is a possible D gene (5 bases). CDR1 is MGHRA, CDR2 YSYEKL, per germline. With 4 bases removed from V and 9 bases from J, the gap between germline ends came to 16 bases. The CDR3 covers 14 residues. The CDR3 is CASSLKGVWGEQFF. Written as DNA, the CDR3 is TGCGCCAGCAGCCTAAAAGGGGTCTGGGGTGAGCAGTTCTTC.

The chain has TRBV10-3 and TRBJ1-1, with 8 positions matching TRBD1. Trimming at V came to 3 bases and at J to 0 bases, leaving 0 bases not matched to a gene. The CDR3 contains 14 residues. CDR1 and CDR2 (germline): ENHRY, SYGVKD. This chain's CDR3 is CAISEQGVNTEAFF. DNA of the CDR3: TGTGCCATCAGTGAACAGGGGGTGAACACTGAAGCTTTCTTT.

The rearrangement links TRBV6-1 to TRBJ1-2; D may be TRBD1 (6 bases). The CDR3 spans 14 residues. Trimming took 3 bases from V and 4 from J, leaving 12 bases between them. CDR1 and CDR2 from the germline V gene are MNHNS and SASEGT. The CDR3 region is CASSDVGRGYGYTF. CDR3 DNA sequence: TGTGCCAGCAGTGACGTCGGCAGGGGCTATGGCTACACCTTC.

This clone was seen only once. The CDR3 spells CASSLSGGQGTRDTEAFF. CDR3 sequence (DNA): TGTGCCAGCAGTCTTTCCGGGGGACAGGGGACCCGTGACACTGAAGCTTTCTTT. J is TRBJ1-1 and V is TRBV28; TRBD1 agrees at 10 bases. Unmatched junction bases numbered 15, after V lost 5 bases and J lost 3 bases. Germline values: CDR1 MDHEN, CDR2 SYDVKM. This CDR3 comprises 18 residues.

The rearrangement uses TRBV4-1 and TRBJ1-4; 8 bases match TRBD1. Per the germline V gene, CDR1 is MGHRA and CDR2 is YSYEKL. V gave up 0 bases and J gave up 11 bases; unmatched junction bases: 8. The CDR3 extends over 15 amino acids. The CDR3 bases are TGCGCCAGCAGCCAAGATGGGCAGGGGGCTGGGAAACTGTTTTTT. Protein product: CASSQDGQGAGKLFF.

This chain connects TRBV4-1 to TRBJ2-7; 8 bases line up with TRBD1. Germline values: CDR1 MGHRA, CDR2 YSYEKL. V trimming: 5 bases; J trimming: 5 bases; junction bases outside the gene matches: 5. The CDR3 is 13 amino acids. CDR3 region: CASSDLDRDEQYF. DNA for the CDR3: TGCGCCAGCAGCGATTTGGACAGGGACGAGCAGTACTTC.

This sequence joins TRBV28 and TRBJ2-2; 8 bases agree with TRBD2. Trimming took 5 bases from V and 5 from J; bases not matched to a gene: 16. The CDR3 loop spans 18 amino acids. Germline CDR1 is MDHEN and CDR2 is SYDVKM. The CDR3: CASSIGPVGGEATGELFF. The CDR3 nucleotides are TGTGCCAGCAGTATCGGGCCTGTCGGGGGGGAGGCGACCGGGGAGCTGTTTTTT.

The chain has TRBV7-9 and TRBJ1-2; no clear D gene. The CDR3 contains 12 residues. Trimming stripped 1 base from V and 4 bases from J, with 4 bases between. Germline lookup yields CDR1 SEHNR and CDR2 FQNEAQ (reference sequence). CDR3 amino acids: CASSLGGYGYTF. For the CDR3, the DNA is TGTGCCAGCAGCTTAGGAGGCTATGGCTACACCTTC.

This sequence joins TRBV6-6 and TRBJ2-7; 9 bases align to TRBD2. V shed 7 bases, J shed 6 bases, and the junction held 7 bases outside the gene matches. Per germline, CDR1 MNHNY and CDR2 SVGAGI (reference sequence). This CDR3 spans 13 amino acids. CDR3 nucleotides: TGTGCCAGCACCATGGGACTAGCTCGCGAGCAGTACTTC. Residues: CASTMGLAREQYF.

This chain joins TRBV5-1 and TRBJ2-7; 16 bases fit TRBD2. Germline-derived CDR1 and CDR2 are SGHRS and YFSETQ. The junction had 5 bases not matched to a gene; V was cut back by 2 bases and J by 3 bases. CDR3 length: 17 amino acids. This CDR3 reads CASSLPGLAGGHYEQYF. As DNA, the CDR3 is TGCGCCAGCAGCTTACCGGGACTAGCGGGAGGGCACTACGAGCAGTACTTC.